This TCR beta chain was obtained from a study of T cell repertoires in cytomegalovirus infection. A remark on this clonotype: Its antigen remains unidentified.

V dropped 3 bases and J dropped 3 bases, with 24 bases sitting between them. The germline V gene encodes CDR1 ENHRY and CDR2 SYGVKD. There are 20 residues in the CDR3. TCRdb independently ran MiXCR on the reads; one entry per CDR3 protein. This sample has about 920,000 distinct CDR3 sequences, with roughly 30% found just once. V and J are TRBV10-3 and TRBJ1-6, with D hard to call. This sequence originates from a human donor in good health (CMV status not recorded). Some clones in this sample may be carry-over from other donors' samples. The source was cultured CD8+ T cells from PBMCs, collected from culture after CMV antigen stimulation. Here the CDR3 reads CAISDKPWQFPPFYNSPLHF. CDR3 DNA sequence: TGTGCCATCAGTGATAAACCTTGGCAGTTTCCACCGTTCTATAATTCACCCCTCCACTTT.